The subject of this entry is one T cell receptor (beta chain). The antigen remains undetermined. Germline lookup yields CDR1 MDHEN and CDR2 SYDVKM. There are 18 residues in the CDR3. V lost 5 bases and J lost 0, with 22 bases in between. The primer mix had 60 Vbeta and 13 Jbeta primers. The repertoire was sequenced with immunoSEQ multiplex PCR; TCRdb's copy has only in-frame clones and lacks some. The table includes about 190,000 clones, about 69% detected once. The data belong to a study of cytomegalovirus exposure and HLA in healthy donors. Study-level points and caveats: The classifier reportedly diagnosed cytomegalovirus status with high specificity and sensitivity. Later analysis identified a missense DCLRE1C variant that was linked to TCR beta V- and J-gene trimming. Donors were assumed by presence/absence analyses to have roughly uniform sequencing depth.

Nominally healthy donors were sampled, though unrecorded immune exposures were likely. The sample comprised PBMCs. V is TRBV28 and J is TRBJ1-1; D possibly corresponds to TRBD1 (5 bases). The sequence came from a man younger than 45 in good health and CMV-seropositive. The CDR3 DNA reads TGTGCCAGCAGTGTGAAGGGGTTCCCCTTATACATGAACACTGAAGCTTTCTTT. This codes for CASSVKGFPLYMNTEAFF.